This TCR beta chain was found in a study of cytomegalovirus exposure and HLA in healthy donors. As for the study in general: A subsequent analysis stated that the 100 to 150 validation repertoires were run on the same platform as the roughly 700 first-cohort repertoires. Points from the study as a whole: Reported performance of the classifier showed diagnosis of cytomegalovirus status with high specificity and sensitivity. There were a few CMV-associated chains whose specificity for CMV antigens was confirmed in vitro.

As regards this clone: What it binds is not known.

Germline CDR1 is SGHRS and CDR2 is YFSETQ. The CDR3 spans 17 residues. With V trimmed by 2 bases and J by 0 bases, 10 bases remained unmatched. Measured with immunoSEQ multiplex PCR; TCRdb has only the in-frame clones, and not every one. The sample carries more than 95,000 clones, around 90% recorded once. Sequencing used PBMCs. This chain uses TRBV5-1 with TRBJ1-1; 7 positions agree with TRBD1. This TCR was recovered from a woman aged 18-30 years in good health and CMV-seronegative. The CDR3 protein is CASSLQGSSLMNTEAFF. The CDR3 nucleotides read TGCGCCAGCAGCTTACAGGGGTCCTCACTCATGAACACTGAAGCTTTCTTT.